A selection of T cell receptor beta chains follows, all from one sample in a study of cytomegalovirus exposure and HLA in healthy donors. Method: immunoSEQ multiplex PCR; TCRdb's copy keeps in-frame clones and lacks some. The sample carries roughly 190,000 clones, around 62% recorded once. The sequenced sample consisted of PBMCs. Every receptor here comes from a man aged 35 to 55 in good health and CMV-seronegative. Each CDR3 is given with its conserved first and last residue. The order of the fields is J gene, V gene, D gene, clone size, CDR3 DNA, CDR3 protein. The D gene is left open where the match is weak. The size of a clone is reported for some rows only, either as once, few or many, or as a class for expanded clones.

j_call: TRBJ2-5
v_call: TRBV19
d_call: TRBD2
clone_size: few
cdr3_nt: TGTGCCAGTAGTTCCCCGGGACTACAAGAGACCCAGTACTTC
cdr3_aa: CASSSPGLQETQYF

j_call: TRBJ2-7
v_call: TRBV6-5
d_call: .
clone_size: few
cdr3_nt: TGTGCCAGCAGCCAGGGCTCCTACGAGCAGTACTTC
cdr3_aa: CASSQGSYEQYF

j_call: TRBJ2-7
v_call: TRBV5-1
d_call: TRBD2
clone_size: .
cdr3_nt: TGCGCCAGCAGCTTGGCCACTAGCGGGCTCTACGAGCAGTACTTC
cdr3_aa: CASSLATSGLYEQYF

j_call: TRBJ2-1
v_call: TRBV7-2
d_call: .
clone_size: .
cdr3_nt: TGTGCCAGCAGCTTATCGGCCTACAATGAGCAGTTCTTC
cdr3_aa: CASSLSAYNEQFF

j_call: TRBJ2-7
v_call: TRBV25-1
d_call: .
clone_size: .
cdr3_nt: TGTGCCAGCAGTGAATACGGCAGGGGGGTTAGCGAGCAGTACTTC
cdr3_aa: CASSEYGRGVSEQYF

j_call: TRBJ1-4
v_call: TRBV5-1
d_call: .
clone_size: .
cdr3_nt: TGCGCCAGCAGCAGCACAGGGAGTACTAATGAAAAACTGTTTTTT
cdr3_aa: CASSSTGSTNEKLFF

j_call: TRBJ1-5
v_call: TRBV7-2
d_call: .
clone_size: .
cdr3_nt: TGTGCCAGCAGCTTGTTCAGGAATAGCAATCAGCCCCAGCATTTT
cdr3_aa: CASSLFRNSNQPQHF

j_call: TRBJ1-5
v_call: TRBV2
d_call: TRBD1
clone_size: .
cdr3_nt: TGTGCCAGCAGCGGGACAGGAAATCAGCCCCAGCATTTT
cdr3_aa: CASSGTGNQPQHF

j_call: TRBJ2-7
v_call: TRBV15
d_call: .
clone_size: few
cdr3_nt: TGTGCCACCAGACCTAGCGTCTCCTACGAGCAGTACTTC
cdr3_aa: CATRPSVSYEQYF

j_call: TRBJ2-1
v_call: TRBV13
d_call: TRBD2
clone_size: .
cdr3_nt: TGTGCCAGCAGCTTGGAGCGGGAGTCCTACAATGAGCAGTTCTTC
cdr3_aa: CASSLERESYNEQFF

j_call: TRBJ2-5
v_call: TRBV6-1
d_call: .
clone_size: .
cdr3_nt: TGTGCCAGCAGTGACAGGGTCCTCCAAGAGACCCAGTACTTC
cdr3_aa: CASSDRVLQETQYF

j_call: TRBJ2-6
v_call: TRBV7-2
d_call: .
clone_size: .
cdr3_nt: TGTGCCAGCAGTTTTCCGGTTGGGGCCAACGTCCTGACTTTC
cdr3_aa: CASSFPVGANVLTF

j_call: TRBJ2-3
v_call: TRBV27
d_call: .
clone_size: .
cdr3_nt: TGTGCCAGCAGTCCAGGGTCAGATACGCAGTATTTT
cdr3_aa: CASSPGSDTQYF

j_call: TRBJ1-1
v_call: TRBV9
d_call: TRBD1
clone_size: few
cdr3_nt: TGTGCCAGCAGCTCCAACAGGGGGCGGTACACTGAAGCTTTCTTT
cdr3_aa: CASSSNRGRYTEAFF

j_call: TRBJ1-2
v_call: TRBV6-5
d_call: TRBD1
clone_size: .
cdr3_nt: TGTGCCAGCAGGGCAAGGGGGCTCAGCTATGGCTACACCTTC
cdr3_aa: CASRARGLSYGYTF

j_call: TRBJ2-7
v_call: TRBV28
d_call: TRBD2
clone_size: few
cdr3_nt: TGTGCCAGCAGAAGGACTAGTGCGTACGAGCAGTACTTC
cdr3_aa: CASRRTSAYEQYF

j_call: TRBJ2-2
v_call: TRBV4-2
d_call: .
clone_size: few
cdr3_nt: TGTGCCAGCAGCCAAGGTCCAGGTCTTCTTCCGAACACCGGGGAGCTGTTTTTT
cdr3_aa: CASSQGPGLLPNTGELFF

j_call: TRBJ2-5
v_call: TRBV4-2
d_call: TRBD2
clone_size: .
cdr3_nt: TGTGCCAGCAGCCAAGACGTAGCGGGGGGGCCCGCGACCCAGTACTTC
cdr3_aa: CASSQDVAGGPATQYF

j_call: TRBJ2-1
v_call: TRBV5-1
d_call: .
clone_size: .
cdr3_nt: TGCGCCAGCAGCTTGAACAGGGTCAATGAGCAGTTCTTC
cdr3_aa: CASSLNRVNEQFF

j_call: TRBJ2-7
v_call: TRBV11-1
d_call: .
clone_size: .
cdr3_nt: TGTGCCAGCAGCCCAGACAGATACGAGCAGTACTTC
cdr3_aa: CASSPDRYEQYF

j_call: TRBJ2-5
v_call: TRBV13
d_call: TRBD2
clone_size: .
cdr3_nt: TGTGCCAGCAGCCCCGAGGGGACTAGCGGACAAGAGACCCAGTACTTC
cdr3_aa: CASSPEGTSGQETQYF

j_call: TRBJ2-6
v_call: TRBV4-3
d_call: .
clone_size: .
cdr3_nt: TGCGCCAGCAGCCCGGATGGGAGCTCTGGGGCCAACGTCCTGACTTTC
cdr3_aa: CASSPDGSSGANVLTF

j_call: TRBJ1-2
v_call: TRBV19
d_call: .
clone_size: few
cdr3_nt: TGTGCCAGTAGTATGTGGGGAGGCGGCTACACCTTC
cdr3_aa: CASSMWGGGYTF

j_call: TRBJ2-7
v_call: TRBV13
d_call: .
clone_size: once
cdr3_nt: TGTGCCAGCAGCACCGAGCCGATGCCGGGAAGCTCCTACGAGCAGTACTTC
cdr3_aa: CASSTEPMPGSSYEQYF

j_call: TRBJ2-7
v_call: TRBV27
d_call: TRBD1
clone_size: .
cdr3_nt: TGTGCCAGCAGTTTATTCCTGGACAGGGCTGTCGAGCAGTACTTC
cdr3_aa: CASSLFLDRAVEQYF

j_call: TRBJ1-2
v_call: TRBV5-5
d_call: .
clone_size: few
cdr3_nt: TGTGCCAGCACCACCCAGGGGCAGGGCTATGGCTACACCTTC
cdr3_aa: CASTTQGQGYGYTF

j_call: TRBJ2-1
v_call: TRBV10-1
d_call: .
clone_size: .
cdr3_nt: TGCGCCAGCTCAGGGTCCCCGTACAATGAGCAGTTCTTC
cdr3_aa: CASSGSPYNEQFF

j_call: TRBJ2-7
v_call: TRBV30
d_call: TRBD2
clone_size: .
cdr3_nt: TGTGCCTGGACTAGCGGGGCCTCCTACGAGCAGTACTTC
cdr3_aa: CAWTSGASYEQYF

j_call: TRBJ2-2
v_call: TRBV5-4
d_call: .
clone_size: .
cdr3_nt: TGTGCCAGCAGCACCTCCCCGCGGGACACCGGGGAGCTGTTTTTT
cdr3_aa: CASSTSPRDTGELFF

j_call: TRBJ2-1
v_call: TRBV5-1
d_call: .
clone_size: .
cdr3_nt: TGCGCCAGCAGCTTGGAGGCCCAGCGCAATGAGCAGTTCTTC
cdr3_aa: CASSLEAQRNEQFF

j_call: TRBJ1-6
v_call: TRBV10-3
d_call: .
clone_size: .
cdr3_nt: TGTGCCATCAGGCAGGGAACGGATTCACCCCTCCACTTT
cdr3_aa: CAIRQGTDSPLHF

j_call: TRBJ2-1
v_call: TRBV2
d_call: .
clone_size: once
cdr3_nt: TGTGCCAGCAGGGAGGACAGCTCCTACAATGAGCAGTTCTTC
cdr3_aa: CASREDSSYNEQFF

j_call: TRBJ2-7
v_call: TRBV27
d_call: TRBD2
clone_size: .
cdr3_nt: TGTGCCAGCAGTTTATCGCCTAGCGGGAGGTACGAGCAGTACTTC
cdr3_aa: CASSLSPSGRYEQYF

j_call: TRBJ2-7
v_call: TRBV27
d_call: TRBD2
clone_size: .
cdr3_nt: TGTGCCAGCAGTTTAAGCGGGGCCAACGAGCAGTACTTC
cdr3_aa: CASSLSGANEQYF

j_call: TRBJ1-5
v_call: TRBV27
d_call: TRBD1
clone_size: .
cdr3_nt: TGTGCCAGCAGTTCAGGACAGGGTGTTCAGCCCCAGCATTTT
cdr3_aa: CASSSGQGVQPQHF

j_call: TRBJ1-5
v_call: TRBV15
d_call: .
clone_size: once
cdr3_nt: TGTGCCACCAGCAGAGATCAGGAGGAGCCCCAGCATTTT
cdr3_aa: CATSRDQEEPQHF

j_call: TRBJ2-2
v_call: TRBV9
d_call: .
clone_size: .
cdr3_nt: TGTGCCAGCAGCGTAGGACTAGTGAACCCCGGGGAGCTGTTTTTT
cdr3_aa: CASSVGLVNPGELFF

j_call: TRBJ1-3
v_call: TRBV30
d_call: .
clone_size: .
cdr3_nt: TGTGCCTGGAGTGTACTGCACGGGGGAAACACCATATATTTT
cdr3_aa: CAWSVLHGGNTIYF

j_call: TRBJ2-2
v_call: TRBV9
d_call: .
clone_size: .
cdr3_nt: TGTGCCAGCAGCCAAATCTACGGGGACACCGGGGAGCTGTTTTTT
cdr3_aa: CASSQIYGDTGELFF

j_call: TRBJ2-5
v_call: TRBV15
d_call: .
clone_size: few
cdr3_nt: TGTGCCACCAAGAGGGGGGGGGTCGGTTTAGAGACCCAGTACTTC
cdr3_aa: CATKRGGVGLETQYF

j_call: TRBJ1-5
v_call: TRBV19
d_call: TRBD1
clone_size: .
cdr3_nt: TGTGCCAGTGGACCGGACAGGGCAAGCAATCAGCCCCAGCATTTT
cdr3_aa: CASGPDRASNQPQHF

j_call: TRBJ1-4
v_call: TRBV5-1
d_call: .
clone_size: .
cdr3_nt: TGCGCCAGCAGCCTGCTGGGAGGGCGAACTAATGAAAAACTGTTTTTT
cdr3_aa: CASSLLGGRTNEKLFF

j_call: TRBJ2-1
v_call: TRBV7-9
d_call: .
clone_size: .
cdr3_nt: TGTGCCAGCAGCTTAGTATCTAGCGCGGCAGGTCCTGAGCAGTTCTTC
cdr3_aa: CASSLVSSAAGPEQFF

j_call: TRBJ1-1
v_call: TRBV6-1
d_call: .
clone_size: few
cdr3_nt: TGTGCCAGCAGTGAAGAGTTGGCCCGCAGCACTGAAGCTTTCTTT
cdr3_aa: CASSEELARSTEAFF

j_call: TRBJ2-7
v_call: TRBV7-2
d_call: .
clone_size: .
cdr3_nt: TGTGCCAGCAGCTTAGCGATGGACTACTACGAGCAGTACTTC
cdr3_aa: CASSLAMDYYEQYF

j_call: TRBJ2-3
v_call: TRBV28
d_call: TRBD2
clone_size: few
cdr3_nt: TGTGCCAGCAGTTCTCCTTTAAGGCGCGGGGGGGCCGGAGATACGCAGTATTTT
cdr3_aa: CASSSPLRRGGAGDTQYF